This is a list of T cell receptor beta chains from one sample in a study of PD-L1 blockade in urothelial cancer. Method: immunoSEQ multiplex PCR; TCRdb's copy keeps in-frame clones and lacks some. This sample has around 70,000 clones, with 80% to 85% found just once. The sequencing used PBMCs, collected around atezolizumab (anti-PD-L1) treatment. The receptors stem from a woman aged 70-85 years with urothelial cancer. Both conserved end residues are part of each CDR3. A D gene is named only where the DNA matches it firmly. Clone size, where shown, is once, few, many, or a class for clones that have expanded.

NA,NA,TRBV5-6,TRBJ1-5,TGTGCCAGCAGCTTGCGGGGTGACCATAGCAATCAGCCCCAGCATTTT,CASSLRGDHSNQPQHF
NA,TRBD2,TRBV11-1,TRBJ2-2,TGTGCCAGCAGCTGGGTCCCGGGACTAGCGGGAGGCCGGGACGGGGAGCTGTTTTTT,CASSWVPGLAGGRDGELFF
NA,TRBD2,TRBV4-3,TRBJ2-3,TGCGCCAGCAGCCAATACAGCCGGGACTACACAGATACGCAGTATTTT,CASSQYSRDYTDTQYF
NA,TRBD2,TRBV27,TRBJ2-1,TGTGCCAGCAGGGGGACTAGCGGGAGTAAGAGGGATGAGCAGTTCTTC,CASRGTSGSKRDEQFF
NA,TRBD2,TRBV2,TRBJ2-5,TGTGCCAGCAGTGAGGCTTGGATTAGCGGGAGTCAAGAGACCCAGTACTTC,CASSEAWISGSQETQYF
NA,TRBD1,TRBV27,TRBJ1-2,TGTGCCAGCAGAGGGGACAGGTATGGCTACACCTTC,CASRGDRYGYTF
NA,TRBD2,TRBV5-1,TRBJ2-1,TGCGCCAGCACCGATTCGGGACTAGCGGGGTATGAGCAGTTCTTC,CASTDSGLAGYEQFF
NA,TRBD1,TRBV11-2,TRBJ2-7,TGTGCCAGCAGCTCGAACAGGGGCGAGCAGTACTTC,CASSSNRGEQYF
NA,NA,TRBV10-3,TRBJ2-1,TGTGCCAACCGACCGGGCGGGACGCCCGGGAATGAGCAGTTCTTC,CANRPGGTPGNEQFF
few,NA,TRBV6-1,TRBJ2-1,TGTGCCAGCAATACAGCAGGGGCTTCCTACAATGAGCAGTTCTTC,CASNTAGASYNEQFF
NA,NA,TRBV10-3,TRBJ2-3,TGTGCCTCCCGCAATGCGAGGTCCACAGATACGCAGTATTTT,CASRNARSTDTQYF
NA,NA,TRBV7-8,TRBJ2-7,TGTGCCAGCAGCACCAGGACTCAAACCTACGAGCAGTACTTC,CASSTRTQTYEQYF
NA,TRBD1,TRBV18,TRBJ2-7,TGTGCCAGCTCACCACGGACAGGAGCATCCTACGAGCAGTACTTC,CASSPRTGASYEQYF
once,TRBD1,TRBV5-1,TRBJ1-1,TGCGCCAGCAGCTTCGACAGGGAAAGGAAGGCTTTCTTT,CASSFDRERKAFF
NA,TRBD1,TRBV11-2,TRBJ2-1,TGTGCCAGCAGCCCGACGTGGGACAGGGGAGAAGATGAGCAGTTCTTC,CASSPTWDRGEDEQFF
NA,NA,TRBV21-1,TRBJ2-3,TGTGCCAGCCAAAGGACTAGCGGGGAGAGAACAGATACGCAGTATTTT,CASQRTSGERTDTQYF
NA,NA,TRBV5-6,TRBJ2-3,TGTGCCAGCAGATTGAGGGGGGGAGGCACAGATACGCAGTATTTT,CASRLRGGGTDTQYF
once,TRBD1,TRBV10-1,TRBJ2-7,TGCGCCAGCAGTGACTTCGGACAGGGGCTCTACGAGCAGTACTTC,CASSDFGQGLYEQYF
once,TRBD1,TRBV10-2,TRBJ2-3,TGCGCCAGCCAGGACAGGGAAGGCTCAGATACGCAGTATTTT,CASQDREGSDTQYF
few,NA,TRBV9,TRBJ2-1,TGTGCCAGCAGCGTAGGTCGACTAATCAGCTCCTACAATGAGCAGTTCTTC,CASSVGRLISSYNEQFF
NA,NA,TRBV10-2,TRBJ2-3,TGCGCCAGCATGAGCGGAGTCACAGATACGCAGTATTTT,CASMSGVTDTQYF
NA,NA,TRBV27,TRBJ1-3,TGTGCCAGCAGGAACACAGGGACTGGAAACACCATATATTTT,CASRNTGTGNTIYF
few,TRBD2,TRBV7-7,TRBJ2-5,TGTGCCAGCAGCTTAGGCGGGGGGGCCCAAGAGACCCAGTACTTC,CASSLGGGAQETQYF
NA,TRBD1,TRBV9,TRBJ1-6,TGTGCCAGCAGCCGAAATCCCGGGACAGGGACCTCACCCCTCCACTTT,CASSRNPGTGTSPLHF
NA,TRBD1,TRBV5-1,TRBJ1-2,TGCGCCAGCAGCCCACAAACGGGACAGCCCTATGGCTACACCTTC,CASSPQTGQPYGYTF
NA,NA,TRBV11-2,TRBJ2-3,TGTGCCAGCAGCTTAGTTCGAGATACGCAGTATTTT,CASSLVRDTQYF
NA,NA,TRBV5-4,TRBJ1-5,TGTGCCAGCAGCTTGGGCAGATATAATCAGCCCCAGCATTTT,CASSLGRYNQPQHF
NA,NA,TRBV19,TRBJ1-5,TGTGCCAGTAGTATTGGTTGGAGTGCAGGGAGCAATCAGCCCCAGCATTTT,CASSIGWSAGSNQPQHF
NA,NA,TRBV5-1,TRBJ2-2,TGCGCCAGCAGCTGGGACTCGGCGAACACCGGGGAGCTGTTTTTT,CASSWDSANTGELFF
NA,NA,TRBV19,TRBJ1-2,TGTGCCAGTAGGCTAAATGGCGGCTTTGGCTACACCTTC,CASRLNGGFGYTF
NA,NA,TRBV29-1,TRBJ2-1,TGCAGCGTTGTAGTTAATGAGCAGTTCTTC,CSVVVNEQFF
NA,TRBD1,TRBV7-8,TRBJ2-7,TGTGCCAGCAGCCGGCAGTACGGACAGGGCTACGAGCAGTACTTC,CASSRQYGQGYEQYF
NA,TRBD2,TRBV18,TRBJ2-7,TGTGCCAGCTCACCTCGGGACTACTCCTACGAGCAGTACTTC,CASSPRDYSYEQYF
NA,NA,TRBV5-6,TRBJ2-7,TGTGCCAGCACCGTGGTCTCCGCGTCCTACGAGCAGTACTTC,CASTVVSASYEQYF
NA,TRBD1,TRBV19,TRBJ1-6,TGTGCCAGTAGTACCTACAGGGGAGGCAATTCACCCCTCCACTTT,CASSTYRGGNSPLHF
NA,NA,TRBV7-6,TRBJ1-1,TGTGCCAGCAGCCTCCCTGGCAGGGTAGCTTTCTTT,CASSLPGRVAFF
NA,TRBD1,TRBV5-4,TRBJ2-2,TGTGCCAGCAGCACGGACAGGGGGCGGACCGGGGAGCTGTTTTTT,CASSTDRGRTGELFF
few,NA,TRBV19,TRBJ2-1,TGTGCCAGTAGTATGTGGGGGGGCGACAATGAGCAGTTCTTC,CASSMWGGDNEQFF
NA,TRBD2,TRBV30,TRBJ2-7,TGTGCCTGGAGTCTCGGCGGGAGCTCCTACGAGCAGTACTTC,CAWSLGGSSYEQYF
NA,NA,TRBV7-9,TRBJ1-4,TGTGCCAGCAGCCACAGGGTAACTAATGAAAAACTGTTTTTT,CASSHRVTNEKLFF